This entry is about one T cell receptor beta chain. In its sample, this clone was seen many times. Its antigen is still unknown. Base-call qualities are not available, and no considerably larger clone is one nucleotide away. The data were taken from a study of T cells in localized non-small cell lung cancer (dated by TCRdb to the early 2020s). Regarding the study in general: The study analyzed T cell repertoires of 236 early-stage NSCLC patients, comparing tumors and uninvolved tumor-adjacent lungs. The cohort was made up of about 240 treatment-naive NSCLC patients whose localized lung tumors had been resected. A mean age of roughly 66 years was recorded for the NSCLC patients, of whom some 130 were male and some 100 were female.

From cysteine to phenylalanine, the CDR3 is 16 amino acids long. The retained sequence is limited to the CDR3, 48 bases, with the frame set at the first base. The germline ends are 13 bases apart after V is trimmed by 2 bases and J by 0 bases. Based on the germline V gene (reference sequence), the CDR1 and CDR2 sequences are SEHNR and FQNEAQ. At diagnosis, tumor, uninvolved tumor-adjacent lung and peripheral blood were collected and then preserved as a mix of FFPE and fresh-frozen material. Blood samples were analyzed as peripheral blood mononuclear cells for TCR repertoire profiling. TCR beta CDR3 regions were sequenced from DNA using the immunoSEQ Assay. In the authors' own workflow: T cell density was computed as TCR beta template counts normalized to usable DNA estimated by amplifying housekeeping genes. Using the preseqR package, richness was estimated by extrapolating to 120,000 templates for tissue samples and 400,000 templates for PBMC samples. Clonality was taken to be one minus Pielou's evenness. Differential abundance testing on productive amino-acid clonotypes, with a minimum total count of 5 and an alpha of 0.1, was used to identify tissue-enriched TCRs. The Jaccard Index and the Morisita Overlap Index were used to quantify repertoire overlap between compartments. GLIPH grouped TCR beta CDR3s together with public tetramer-defined viral CDR3s, and a viral motif had to include at least three viral sequences and show V-gene enrichment. Not all clones reach the TCRdb copy of this immuneACCESS table, which keeps in-frame sequences only. Checked studies attribute under half of the gap to unresolved V genes and leave the rest unexplained. V and J calls and clone size are given by that table; D and trimming were obtained from the DNA. Across this sample there are more than 30,000 clones, with around 73% seen only once. About 38% of the sample is taken by the ten largest.

The study at large found these results: Because multi-region tumor sequencing was not performed, intratumor heterogeneity could not be ruled out. A median of approximately 55 of the top 100 tumor clones were detected in paired uninvolved adjacent lung, and under 30 of these tumor clones were also found among the top 100 clones of the paired uninvolved adjacent lung. The highest T cell clonality was observed in uninvolved tumor-adjacent lung, where clonality exceeded that of tumor, suggesting that antigenic responses were more focused in uninvolved tumor-adjacent lung. Higher blood T cell density associated with longer overall survival, while higher adjacent-lung clonality associated with shorter survival. Because the study design was exploratory, TCR variables were selected using unadjusted p-values without false-discovery rate correction.

The receptor's source is an older male donor with stage II squamous cell lung carcinoma. The specimen was peripheral blood, collected before any cancer treatment. The chain couples TRBV7-9 to TRBJ1-1, with a tentative D gene TRBD1 over 6 matching bases. The nucleotides read TGTGCCAGCAGCTTACGAGGGGGGCAACTGAACACTGAAGCTTTCTTT. This is translated as CASSLRGGQLNTEAFF.